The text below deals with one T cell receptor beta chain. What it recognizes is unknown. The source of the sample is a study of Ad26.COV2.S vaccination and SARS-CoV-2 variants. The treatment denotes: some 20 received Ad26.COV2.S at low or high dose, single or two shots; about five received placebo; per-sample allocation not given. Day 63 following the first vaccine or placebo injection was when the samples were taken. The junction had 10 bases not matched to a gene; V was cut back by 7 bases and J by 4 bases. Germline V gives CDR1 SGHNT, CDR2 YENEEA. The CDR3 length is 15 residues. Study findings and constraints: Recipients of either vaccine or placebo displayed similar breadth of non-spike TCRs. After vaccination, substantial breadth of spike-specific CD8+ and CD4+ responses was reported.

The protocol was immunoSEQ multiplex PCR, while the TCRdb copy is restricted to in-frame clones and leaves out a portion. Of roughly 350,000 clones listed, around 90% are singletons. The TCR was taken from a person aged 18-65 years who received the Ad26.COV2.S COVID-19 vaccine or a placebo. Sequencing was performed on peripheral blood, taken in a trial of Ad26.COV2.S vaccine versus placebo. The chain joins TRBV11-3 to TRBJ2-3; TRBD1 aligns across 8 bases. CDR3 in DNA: TGTGCCAGCAAACCCCGGGCAGGGGGCTCAGATACGCAGTATTTT. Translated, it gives CASKPRAGGSDTQYF. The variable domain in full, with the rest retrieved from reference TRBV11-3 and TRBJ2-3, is EAGVVQSPRYKIIEKKQPVAFWCNPISGHNTLYWYLQNLGQGPELLIRYENEEAVDDSQLPKDRFSAERLKGVDSTLKIQPAELGDSAVYLCASKPRAGGSDTQYFGPGTRLTVL.